Below are 26 T cell receptor beta chains sequenced from a single sample in a study of T cell changes during pregnancy in multiple sclerosis. TCRdb keeps only in-frame clones here, not all; method: immunoSEQ multiplex PCR. The sample lists roughly 72,000 clones; around 90% were seen once. The sample was peripheral blood, taken in the first trimester of pregnancy. These receptors were collected from a female donor in good health, enrolled as a control in a pregnancy study.

This chain joins TRBV7-9 and TRBJ1-2; D may be TRBD1 (5 bases). Germline V lookup: CDR1 SEHNR, CDR2 FQNEAQ (reference sequence). The CDR3 spans 17 residues. Trimming removed 1 base at V and 7 bases at J, with 22 bases between. The CDR3 bases are TGTGCCAGCAGCTTAGAGGGTTGGGGCTCCCCAACGGGTGGCTACACCTTC. It encodes CASSLEGWGSPTGGYTF.

J is TRBJ2-2 and V is TRBV5-1; 13 bases line up with TRBD2. Germline V gene sequence: CDR1 SGHRS, CDR2 YFSETQ. The CDR3 spans 19 residues. The V gene end was trimmed by 0 bases and the J gene end by 4 bases; junction bases not matched to a gene: 9. The CDR3 loop reads CASSLAQTSGRQGTGELFF. CDR3 coding DNA: TGCGCCAGCAGCTTGGCGCAGACTAGCGGGAGGCAGGGCACCGGGGAGCTGTTTTTT.

The genes are TRBV7-9 and TRBJ2-2, with 7 bases fitting TRBD2. The ends lost 0 bases at V and 14 bases at J; junction bases unmatched: 6. This CDR3 spans 13 amino acids. Germline CDR1 and CDR2: SEHNR and FQNEAQ (reference sequence). The chain's CDR3 is CASSLAVGGALFF. The DNA of the CDR3 is TGTGCCAGCAGCTTAGCTGTGGGAGGGGCCCTGTTTTTT. Filled out from reference TRBV7-9 and TRBJ2-2, the complete variable domain reads DTGVSQNPRHKITKRGQNVTFRCDPISEHNRLYWYRQTLGQGPEFLTYFQNEAQLEKSRLLSDRFSAERPKGSFSTLEIQRTEQGDSAMYLCASSLAVGGALFFGEGSRLTVL.

The chain couples TRBV11-2 to TRBJ2-3; 8 bases line up with TRBD2. Germline V CDR1 and CDR2: SGHAT, FQNNGV. CDR3 size: 16 residues. V lost 7 bases and J lost 0; bases outside the gene matches: 9. CDR3 coding DNA: TGTGCCAGCACCGTTACTAGCGGACCTAGCACAGATACGCAGTATTTT. This codes for CASTVTSGPSTDTQYF.

V gene TRBV6-1 combines with J gene TRBJ1-2; 7 nucleotides align to TRBD1. The ends lost 8 bases at V and 4 bases at J; junction bases unmatched: 13. The germline V gene encodes CDR1 MNHNS and CDR2 SASEGT. The CDR3 sequence is 15 residues long. The CDR3 spells CASESSRGLLYGYTF. CDR3 DNA: TGTGCCAGCGAAAGTTCAAGGGGGCTACTCTATGGCTACACCTTC.

The rearrangement uses TRBV15 and TRBJ2-5; 7 nucleotides match TRBD1. CDR1 LNHNV and CDR2 YYDKDF come from the germline V gene (reference sequence). The CDR3 spans 19 residues. The V segment lost 1 base and the J segment 1 base; nucleotides outside the gene matches: 15. This chain's CDR3 is CATSRGRGRRQGSQETQYF. The CDR3 DNA is TGTGCCACCAGCAGAGGCCGAGGCCGCCGACAGGGATCCCAAGAGACCCAGTACTTC.

This clone was detected once. The CDR3 sequence: CASSSRVTNSPLHF. CDR3 nucleotides: TGCGCCAGCAGCTCCAGGGTTACCAATTCACCCCTCCACTTT. V usage is TRBV5-1 and J usage is TRBJ1-6; maybe TRBD1 (5 bases). The CDR3 is made up of 14 amino acids. Trimming stripped 3 bases from V and 7 bases from J, with 11 bases between. Germline lookup yields CDR1 SGHRS and CDR2 YFSETQ.

V gene TRBV11-2 combines with J gene TRBJ2-7; the match to TRBD2 covers 12 bases. Germline trimming cut 6 bases from V and 6 bases from J; bases unmatched to any gene: 9. The length of the CDR3 is 15 residues. Germline loops: CDR1 SGHAT, CDR2 FQNNGV. In nucleotides, the CDR3 is TGTGCCAGCAGGCTAGCGGGGGGGACATCCGGCGAGCAGTACTTC. Its protein product is CASRLAGGTSGEQYF.

Only one count was recorded for this clone. The chain is built from TRBV15 and TRBJ1-3; weak D call: TRBD1 (5 bases). CDR3 length: 18 amino acids. V lost 0 bases and J lost 0, with 15 bases in between. Germline loops: CDR1 LNHNV, CDR2 YYDKDF (reference sequence). CDR3 nucleotides: TGTGCCACCAGCAGAGATCCTACGGGACTGTTCTCTGGAAACACCATATATTTT. It encodes CATSRDPTGLFSGNTIYF. The whole variable domain, remainder taken from reference TRBV15 and TRBJ1-3, is DAMVIQNPRYQVTQFGKPVTLSCSQTLNHNVMYWYQQKSSQAPKLLFHYYDKDFNNEADTPDNFQSRRPNTSFCFLDIRSPGLGDTAMYLCATSRDPTGLFSGNTIYFGEGSWLTVV.

The chain is built from TRBV7-8 and TRBJ2-1; D may be TRBD1 (6 bases). Trimming left V 4 bases short and J 1 base short, with 14 bases between. This CDR3 is built from 16 residues. Germline CDR1 is SGHVS and CDR2 is FQNEAQ. The CDR3 region is CASSSAGVVSYNEQFF. CDR3 coding DNA: TGTGCCAGCAGCTCGGCAGGGGTAGTGTCCTACAATGAGCAGTTCTTC. Full variable domain (outside the CDR3, taken from reference TRBV7-8 and TRBJ2-1): GAGVSQSPRYKVAKRGQDVALRCDPISGHVSLFWYQQALGQGPEFLTYFQNEAQLDKSGLPSDRFFAERPEGSVSTLKIQRTQQEDSAVYLCASSSAGVVSYNEQFFGPGTRLTVL.

A single count supports this clone. This sequence joins TRBV5-4 and TRBJ2-7, with 7 bases identical to TRBD1. CDR1 and CDR2 from the germline V gene are SGHNT and YYREEE (reference sequence). V lost 0 bases to trimming and J lost 0 bases; unmatched junction nucleotides: 0. This CDR3 is 14 amino acids long. The CDR3 region has the DNA TGTGCCAGCAGCTTGGGGGACAGCTCCTACGAGCAGTACTTC. Translating gives CASSLGDSSYEQYF.

The chain combines TRBV7-2 with TRBJ1-2, with D perhaps TRBD1 (6 bases). CDR1 is SGHTA, CDR2 FQGNSA, per germline. V lost 6 bases, J lost 3 bases, and 8 bases lay in between. The CDR3 covers 12 residues. The CDR3 region has the DNA TGTGCCAGCAGAAGGGGGTACTATGGCTACACCTTC. Protein: CASRRGYYGYTF.

The chain employs TRBV6-1 and TRBJ1-2; D might be TRBD1 (6 bases). The germline CDR1 and CDR2 sequences are MNHNS and SASEGT. The length of the CDR3 is 15 residues. Deletions cut 6 bases from V and 1 base from J, with 15 bases between. Written as DNA, the CDR3 is TGTGCCAGCAGGCGCCAGGGGACGGATAACTATGGCTACACCTTC. It encodes CASRRQGTDNYGYTF.

The chain has TRBV19 and TRBJ2-2, with 9 positions matching TRBD1. With 9 bases clipped from V and 0 bases from J, the junction kept 5 bases outside the gene matches. Per the germline V gene, CDR1 is LNHDA and CDR2 is SQIVND (reference sequence). The CDR3 runs 15 residues. The CDR3 here is CARPTGGANTGELFF. The CDR3 DNA is TGTGCCAGACCAACAGGGGGCGCGAACACCGGGGAGCTGTTTTTT.

This sequence joins TRBV5-4 and TRBJ2-2; the match to TRBD2 covers 7 bases. The CDR3 loop spans 17 amino acids. V lost 3 bases, J lost 0 bases, and 8 bases stayed unmatched. Germline-derived CDR1 and CDR2 are SGHNT and YYREEE (reference sequence). The CDR3 DNA sequence: TGTGCCAGCAGCTCGAAAACCCTAGCGGCGAACACCGGGGAGCTGTTTTTT. It is translated as CASSSKTLAANTGELFF.

The V call is TRBV7-9, the J call TRBJ2-1; D is possibly TRBD2 (5 bases). Germline loops: CDR1 SEHNR, CDR2 FQNEAQ (reference sequence). This CDR3 spans 12 amino acids. Trimming took off 5 bases at V and 5 bases at J, with 7 bases between the two ends. This chain's CDR3 is CASSRGNNEQFF. The CDR3 DNA is TGTGCCAGCAGCCGAGGGAACAATGAGCAGTTCTTC.

The chain recombines TRBV7-9 with TRBJ2-5, with D possibly matching TRBD2 (7 bases). The CDR3 is made up of 16 amino acids. V was clipped by 3 bases and J by 5 bases, with 19 bases between them. Germline values: CDR1 SEHNR, CDR2 FQNEAQ (reference sequence). The CDR3 nucleotides are TGTGCCAGCAGCTTTGGGGGGGGCTCTAGCGGTGAGACCCAGTACTTC. This codes for CASSFGGGSSGETQYF.

This chain links TRBV29-1 with TRBJ2-3, with TRBD1 matching over 9 bases. The V and J ends lost 7 bases and 2 bases, in that order; junction bases with no gene match: 7. Germline CDR1 reads SQVTM; CDR2 reads ANQGSEA. This CDR3 is built from 14 residues. The CDR3 protein is CSGRRDRATDTQYF. CDR3 nucleotide sequence: TGCAGCGGCCGCAGGGACAGGGCCACAGATACGCAGTATTTT.

The V call is TRBV15, the J call TRBJ2-7; 7 bases line up with TRBD1. Trimming at V came to 8 bases and at J to 0 bases, leaving 10 bases not matched to a gene. CDR3 size: 15 residues. Germline CDR1 LNHNV, CDR2 YYDKDF (reference sequence). CDR3 nucleotide sequence: TGTGCCACCGGCGAATGGACAGGTGTCTCCTACGAGCAGTACTTC. It is translated as CATGEWTGVSYEQYF.

The rearrangement joins TRBV9 to TRBJ1-1; the D is unclear. The CDR3 is 12 residues long. The germline CDR1 and CDR2 sequences are SGDLS and YYNGEE. V gave up 3 bases and J gave up 11 bases, with 14 bases separating them. The CDR3 sequence is CASSAPGGVAFF. The CDR3 DNA reads as TGTGCCAGCAGCGCCCCAGGCGGGGTGGCTTTCTTT.

This CDR3 reads CASMLTRGRVESYGYTF. The DNA of the CDR3 is TGTGCCAGTATGCTGACCAGGGGGCGCGTCGAGAGCTATGGCTACACCTTC. This chain uses TRBV19 with TRBJ1-2; 8 bases agree with TRBD1. The J segment lost 4 bases and the V segment lost 7 bases, leaving 17 bases of the junction unmatched. Germline CDR1 LNHDA, CDR2 SQIVND (reference sequence). CDR3 length: 17 residues.

The chain uses TRBV19 and TRBJ2-2; the D is unclear. Trimming pared 7 bases from V and 1 base from J, leaving 16 bases between. The CDR3 covers 16 residues. Germline CDR1 and CDR2: LNHDA and SQIVND (reference sequence). CDR3 sequence (DNA): TGTGCCAGTAAACCTCTTGCGCGGCGGAACACCGGGGAGCTGTTTTTT. Protein product: CASKPLARRNTGELFF.

The rearrangement links TRBV2 to TRBJ1-2, with 7 bases lining up with TRBD1. Trimming at V came to 5 bases and at J to 2 bases, leaving 14 bases not matched to a gene. Germline V lookup: CDR1 SNHLY, CDR2 FYNNEI. The CDR3 is 17 residues long. The CDR3 loop reads CASSPLLRQGRNYGYTF. CDR3 bases: TGTGCCAGCAGTCCACTACTACGACAGGGAAGGAACTATGGCTACACCTTC.

This chain links TRBV5-1 with TRBJ2-3; possibly TRBD2 for D (7 bases). The CDR3 spans 14 residues. The germline gives CDR1 SGHRS, CDR2 YFSETQ. V was pared by 4 bases and J by 1 base, with 10 bases between. CDR3 loop: CASSPRGRTDTQYF. The DNA of the CDR3 is TGCGCCAGCAGCCCGCGGGGGCGCACAGATACGCAGTATTTT.

Here the CDR3 reads CASSEHQIKGANGYTF. The CDR3 DNA reads as TGTGCCAGCAGTGAACACCAGATCAAGGGAGCTAACGGCTACACCTTC. V and J are TRBV6-1 and TRBJ1-2, with D hard to call. The CDR3 loop spans 16 amino acids. Per germline, CDR1 MNHNS and CDR2 SASEGT. Trimming took 2 bases from V and 8 from J, leaving 21 bases between them.

This clone occurred once. This rearrangement joins TRBV6-4 to TRBJ2-3, with 8 positions matching TRBD2. The V gene's germline CDR1 is MRHNA and CDR2 SNTAGT. The CDR3 covers 15 residues. The J segment lost 1 base and the V segment lost 2 bases, leaving 2 bases of the junction unmatched. The CDR3 DNA follows: TGTGCCAGCAGTGACCGGGGGGGCGGCACAGATACGCAGTATTTT. Translated: CASSDRGGGTDTQYF.